This is a list of T cell receptor beta chains from one sample in a study of blood T cell repertoires in COVID-19. The data were produced by immunoSEQ multiplex PCR, yet TCRdb's version contains in-frame clones alone and is incomplete. This sample has fewer than 200,000 clones, with about 75% found just once. Sequencing input: peripheral blood. All receptors derive from a woman in her sixties or seventies with acute or convalescent COVID-19. Both conserved end residues are part of each CDR3. Fields, in order: clone size, J gene, D gene, V gene, CDR3 DNA, CDR3 protein. D genes are given only for firm matches. Size is omitted from some rows. Given values are once, few, many or a class for expanded clones.

>NA|TRBJ1-1|NA|TRBV12-3/TRBV12-4
TGTGCCAGCAGGACGACTTTGAACACTGAAGCTTTCTTT
CASRTTLNTEAFF
>NA|TRBJ2-1|TRBD2|TRBV19
TGTGCCAGTGGACTAGCGGGAGCCCTTGAGCAGTTCTTC
CASGLAGALEQFF
>NA|TRBJ2-5|TRBD2|TRBV19
TGTGCCAGTATAGCGGGAAGGTGGGAGACCCAGTACTTC
CASIAGRWETQYF
>NA|TRBJ1-2|NA|TRBV20-1
TGCAGTGCTAGTTTGTCGGCCGGGAACTATGGCTACACCTTC
CSASLSAGNYGYTF
>NA|TRBJ2-7|TRBD1|TRBV29-1
TGCAGCGTCCGGCGGACAGGTTCCTACGAGCAGTACTTC
CSVRRTGSYEQYF
>few|TRBJ2-1|TRBD2|TRBV3-1/TRBV3-2
TGTGCCAGCAGCCCGAGCCGACCTATCGGGAGGGCCTTTTATGAGCAGTTCTTC
CASSPSRPIGRAFYEQFF
>NA|TRBJ1-2|NA|TRBV6-5
TGTGCCAGCAGCCCCAAACAGGGAGGGAATGGCTACACCTTC
CASSPKQGGNGYTF
>NA|TRBJ2-1|TRBD2|TRBV18
TGTGCCAGCTCACCGGGTGCGGGAGGGACCTACAATGAGCAGTTCTTC
CASSPGAGGTYNEQFF
>NA|TRBJ1-3|NA|TRBV5-6
TGTGCCAGCAGCTCGAAGAGACAGGACTCAGGAAACACCATATATTTT
CASSSKRQDSGNTIYF
>NA|TRBJ1-4|NA|TRBV6-5
TGTGCCAGCAGAAGGACAGCGGGAGTAAATGAAAAACTGTTTTTT
CASRRTAGVNEKLFF
>NA|TRBJ1-5|NA|TRBV24-1
TGTGCCACCAGTGACGGGGGTTCGGGCCCTATCAATCAGCCCCAGCATTTT
CATSDGGSGPINQPQHF
>NA|TRBJ2-1|TRBD2|TRBV7-6
TGTGCCAGCAGCCCCAATCCAGCGGGAGGTTACAATGAGCAGTTCTTC
CASSPNPAGGYNEQFF
>NA|TRBJ2-1|NA|TRBV12-3/TRBV12-4
TGTGCCAGCAGTTTACCGGGGATTAGTGAGCAGTTCTTC
CASSLPGISEQFF
>few|TRBJ2-5|TRBD1|TRBV9
TGTGCCAGCAGGAAGGGACAGGGGGTGGGAGAGACCCAGTACTTC
CASRKGQGVGETQYF
>NA|TRBJ2-7|TRBD2|TRBV5-1
TGCGCCAGCAGCTTGTTCGCGGGAGGAGCCTACGAGCAGTACTTC
CASSLFAGGAYEQYF
>NA|TRBJ2-7|NA|TRBV3-1/TRBV3-2
TGTGCCAGCAGCCAACTCAGGCCTTCACATTACGAGCAGTACTTC
CASSQLRPSHYEQYF
>NA|TRBJ2-6|TRBD2|TRBV5-5
TGTGCCAGCAGCTTGTGGGTGTTACTAGCGGGATCGTCCGGGGCCAACGTCCTGACTTTC
CASSLWVLLAGSSGANVLTF
>NA|TRBJ2-3|NA|TRBV7-3
TGTGCCAGCAGCTTAATCGGAGATACGCAGTATTTT
CASSLIGDTQYF
>NA|TRBJ2-2|TRBD2|TRBV7-2
TGTGCCAGCAGCTCAAACATGCCCAGCGGGAGCACCGGGGAGCTGTTTTTT
CASSSNMPSGSTGELFF
>NA|TRBJ2-1|NA|TRBV24-1
TGTGCCACCTCCAGGGGCTCGAATGAGCAGTTCTTC
CATSRGSNEQFF
>few|TRBJ1-4|NA|TRBV2
TGTGCCAGCAGGGTGGCAGGGGAAGGAGAAAAACTGTTTTTT
CASRVAGEGEKLFF
>once|TRBJ1-2|TRBD1|TRBV10-1
TGCGCCAGCAGTCCGGGACAGGGGAACTATGGCTACACCTTC
CASSPGQGNYGYTF
>NA|TRBJ1-2|NA|TRBV14
TGTGCCAGCAGCCAATCCGGGACATTCTATGGCTACACCTTC
CASSQSGTFYGYTF
>NA|TRBJ1-5|NA|TRBV5-1
TGCGCCAGCAGCTTGAGGCCCCTGGGTACGGGGGATGGGCAGCCCCAGCATTTT
CASSLRPLGTGDGQPQHF
>few|TRBJ2-3|NA|TRBV19
TGTGCCAGTACAACGGGGGAGGGCACAGATACGCAGTATTTT
CASTTGEGTDTQYF
>NA|TRBJ2-3|NA|TRBV29-1
TGCAGCGTCGGCACAGATACGCAGTATTTT
CSVGTDTQYF
>NA|TRBJ2-1|TRBD2|TRBV6-1
TGTGCCAGCAGTGAAGGGACTAGCGGGAGACTTGAGCAGTTCTTC
CASSEGTSGRLEQFF
>few|TRBJ2-1|TRBD2|TRBV5-1
TGCGCCAGCAGCTTTGAACTAGCGGGAGATATAGATGAGCAGTTCTTC
CASSFELAGDIDEQFF
>NA|TRBJ2-5|NA|TRBV19
TGTGCCAGTAGTATAGTGGGACTAGAGACCCAGTACTTC
CASSIVGLETQYF
>NA|TRBJ2-5|TRBD1|TRBV5-1
TGCGCCAGCAGCTTTGGGACAGGGCAAGAGACCCAGTACTTC
CASSFGTGQETQYF
>once|TRBJ2-5|TRBD1|TRBV29-1
TGCAGCGCTAAGCTGACAGGGAAAGAGACCCAGTACTTC
CSAKLTGKETQYF
>NA|TRBJ2-1|TRBD1|TRBV24-1
TGTGCCACCAGTGAGACGACAGGGGGATCCTACAATGAGCAGTTCTTC
CATSETTGGSYNEQFF
>NA|TRBJ1-4|TRBD1|TRBV29-1
TGCAGCGTTGGGGGGACAGGGATTGAAAAACTGTTTTTT
CSVGGTGIEKLFF
>NA|TRBJ1-5|NA|TRBV19
TGTGCCAGTAGTATTCTGGACACAAATCAGCCCCAGCATTTT
CASSILDTNQPQHF
>NA|TRBJ2-7|TRBD2|TRBV12-5
TGTGCTAGTGGTTTGGTACTAGCTAGCGGGATGTACGAGCAGTACTTC
CASGLVLASGMYEQYF
>NA|TRBJ1-1|NA|TRBV28
TGTGCCAGCAGTTTAGGGAGGTGGACTGAAGCTTTCTTT
CASSLGRWTEAFF
>NA|TRBJ2-4|TRBD1|TRBV18
TGTGCCAGCTCAAACAGGGGGGACATTCAGTACTTC
CASSNRGDIQYF
>NA|TRBJ1-1|NA|TRBV6-1
TGTGCCAGCAGTGAACCCCCAGGGGCTTCGGCTCCTGAAGCTTTCTTT
CASSEPPGASAPEAFF
>NA|TRBJ2-2|TRBD2|TRBV5-1
TGCGCCAGCAGCTTTACTAGCGGGAGCACCGGGGAGCTGTTTTTT
CASSFTSGSTGELFF
>NA|TRBJ2-7|TRBD1|TRBV9
TGTGCCAGCAGCGTGTCAGGGGGCTCCTACGAGCAGTACTTC
CASSVSGGSYEQYF
>NA|TRBJ2-7|NA|TRBV3-1/TRBV3-2
TGTGCCAGCAGCCAAGGCGGTGGGTACGAGCAGTACTTC
CASSQGGGYEQYF
>once|TRBJ1-1|TRBD1|TRBV18
TGTGCCAGCTCACCCGGACAGGGTGAAGCTTTCTTT
CASSPGQGEAFF
>NA|TRBJ2-1|NA|TRBV18
TGTGCCAGCTCACCACCAAGTGCACCAGGGGACGAGCAGTTCTTC
CASSPPSAPGDEQFF
>NA|TRBJ2-3|TRBD2|TRBV3-1/TRBV3-2
TGTGCCAGCAGCCCATTGAGGACAGGCCCCGGACTAGCGGGAGGGAACACAGATACGCAGTATTTT
CASSPLRTGPGLAGGNTDTQYF
>NA|TRBJ2-1|TRBD2|TRBV3-1/TRBV3-2
TGTGCCAGCAGCCCCACTAGCGGGAGTTACAATGAGCAGTTCTTC
CASSPTSGSYNEQFF
>NA|TRBJ2-2|NA|TRBV5-3
TGTGCCAGAAGTTCCTTAAACCGGAGGGACGGCGACACCGGGGAGCTGTTTTTT
CARSSLNRRDGDTGELFF
>NA|TRBJ2-5|TRBD2|TRBV20-1
TGCAGTGCTAGTATCCCTAGCGGGAGGACCCAGTACTTC
CSASIPSGRTQYF
>NA|TRBJ2-7|NA|TRBV2
TGTGCCAGCAGTGAACTTTCCTACGAGCAGTACTTC
CASSELSYEQYF
>many|TRBJ2-1|NA|TRBV19
TGTGCCAGTCGCAGGTCCCTTTTACAATCGCAGTTCTTC
CASRRSLLQSQFF
>NA|TRBJ1-5|TRBD1|TRBV19
TGTGCCAGTGCGGACAGGGAGAATCAGCCCCAGCATTTT
CASADRENQPQHF
>NA|TRBJ2-1|TRBD2|TRBV6-6
TGTGCCAGCAGTCGGACTAGCGGGAGCGGTAATGAGCAGTTCTTC
CASSRTSGSGNEQFF
>NA|TRBJ1-2|TRBD1|TRBV5-4
TGTGCCAGCAGCTCAACGACAGGGAGCTATGGCTACACCTTC
CASSSTTGSYGYTF